This T cell receptor beta chain was recovered during a study of Graves' ophthalmopathy and Graves' hyperthyroidism. The CDR3 has 15 amino acids. In germline, CDR1 is SGHTA, CDR2 FQGTGA. V was clipped by 5 bases and J by 5 bases; unmatched bases: 12. RNA transcripts yielded amplified TCR beta CDR3 regions. The workflow started with a first-round RT-PCR run with HTBI primers and then moved on to a second-round multiplex PCR. Using its own MiXCR run on the multiplex PCR reads, TCRdb lists one record per CDR3 protein. Altogether about 740,000 distinct CDR3 sequences are present, roughly two fifths being singletons, with the ten largest covering around 40%.

V is TRBV7-3 and J is TRBJ2-7, with 7 bases identical to TRBD1. The TCR sequence derives from an adult man with Graves' ophthalmopathy. Sequenced sample: peripheral blood. The CDR3 sequence: CASSVVLGGVDEQYF. CDR3 sequence (DNA): TGTGCCAGCAGCGTAGTGCTAGGGGGCGTCGACGAGCAGTACTTC.